This TCR beta chain is drawn from a study of blood T cell repertoires in COVID-19. In the study overall: Samples taken during acute and convalescent COVID-19 were collected in the United States, Italy and Spain.

In germline, CDR1 is SGHTA, CDR2 FQGNSA. This CDR3 has 15 residues. Trimming removed 1 base from V and 7 bases from J, with 14 bases in between. The authors' processing: Reference gene primer amplification gave nucleated cell count estimates. The data were produced by immunoSEQ multiplex PCR, yet TCRdb's version contains in-frame clones alone and is incomplete. The V and J calls and clone size were taken over from that table, and D and trimming were inferred from the DNA. The data contain over 200,000 clones, 83% of them singletons. The chain uses TRBV7-2 and TRBJ2-1, with D tentatively TRBD1 (6 bases). The receptor comes from a woman under 40 with COVID-19, enrolled during active disease. The sequenced sample was peripheral blood. CDR3 coding DNA: TGTGCCAGCAGCTTAGACAGGGTCGGAGTGAATGAGCAGTTCTTC. Its translation: CASSLDRVGVNEQFF.